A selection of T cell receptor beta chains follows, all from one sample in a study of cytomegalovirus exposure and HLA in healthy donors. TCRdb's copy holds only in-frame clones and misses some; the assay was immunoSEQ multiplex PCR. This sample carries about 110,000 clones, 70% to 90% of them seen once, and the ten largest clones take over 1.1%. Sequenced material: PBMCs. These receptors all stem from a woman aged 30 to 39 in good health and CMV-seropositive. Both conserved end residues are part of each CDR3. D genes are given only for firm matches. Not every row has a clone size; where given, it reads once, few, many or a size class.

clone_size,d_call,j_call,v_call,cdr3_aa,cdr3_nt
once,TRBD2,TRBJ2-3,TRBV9,CASSGGTSSEADTQYF,TGTGCCAGCAGCGGAGGGACTAGTTCGGAAGCCGATACGCAGTATTTT
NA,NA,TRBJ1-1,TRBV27,CASSSPGGEAFF,TGTGCCAGCAGTTCCCCCGGGGGTGAAGCTTTCTTT
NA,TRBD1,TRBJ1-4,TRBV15,CATSRDLTGGRKLFF,TGTGCCACCAGCAGAGATCTTACAGGGGGTAGAAAACTGTTTTTT
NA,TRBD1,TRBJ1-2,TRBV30,CAWRGPGTAYGYTF,TGTGCCTGGAGGGGACCCGGGACAGCCTATGGCTACACCTTC
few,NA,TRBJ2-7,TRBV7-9,CASSSPIEINEQYF,TGTGCCAGCAGCTCCCCGATAGAAATCAACGAGCAGTACTTC
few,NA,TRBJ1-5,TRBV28,CASSLPESGQPQHF,TGTGCCAGCAGTTTACCGGAGTCGGGTCAGCCCCAGCATTTT
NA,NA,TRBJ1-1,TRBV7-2,CASSRGPRTEAFF,TGTGCCAGCAGCCGGGGTCCGCGGACTGAAGCTTTCTTT
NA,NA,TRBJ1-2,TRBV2,CASSDSGGGSDGYTF,TGTGCCAGCAGTGATAGCGGTGGAGGGTCTGATGGCTACACCTTC
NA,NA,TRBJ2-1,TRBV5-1,CASSDARDNEQFF,TGCGCCAGCAGCGACGCTCGGGACAATGAGCAGTTCTTC
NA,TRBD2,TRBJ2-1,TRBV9,CASSTPLADSYNEQFF,TGTGCCAGCAGCACGCCTCTAGCGGACTCCTACAATGAGCAGTTCTTC
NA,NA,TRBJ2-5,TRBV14,CASSHWGGETQYF,TGTGCCAGCAGCCACTGGGGCGGTGAGACCCAGTACTTC
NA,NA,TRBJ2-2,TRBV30,CAWSHGLRELFF,TGTGCCTGGAGCCACGGACTCCGGGAGCTGTTTTTT
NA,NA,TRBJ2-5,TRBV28,CASRLGGGNQETQYF,TGTGCCTCCCGCCTCGGGGGTGGGAACCAAGAGACCCAGTACTTC
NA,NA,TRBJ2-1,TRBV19,CASQGFRAGNEQFF,TGTGCCAGCCAAGGGTTTCGGGCGGGTAATGAGCAGTTCTTC
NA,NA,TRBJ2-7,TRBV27,CASSLSPSGTYEQYF,TGTGCCAGCAGTTTATCGCCCAGCGGAACCTACGAGCAGTACTTC
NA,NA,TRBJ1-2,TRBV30,CACFTTNYGYTF,TGTGCCTGTTTCACAACTAACTATGGCTACACCTTC
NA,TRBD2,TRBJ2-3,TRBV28,CASNFGRDYRTDTQYF,TGTGCCAGCAACTTTGGTCGGGACTATCGCACAGATACGCAGTATTTT
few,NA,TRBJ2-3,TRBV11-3,CASSLGVAPTDTQYF,TGTGCCAGCAGCTTGGGAGTGGCGCCCACAGATACGCAGTATTTT